This is a list of T cell receptor beta chains from one sample in a study of OX40 agonist ivuxolimab in advanced cancers. Generated by immunoSEQ multiplex PCR, the TCRdb table keeps only in-frame clones and is missing some. This table has 52,000 or so clones, around nine tenths appearing once. This material consisted of CD4+ or CD8+ T cells sorted from blood, taken in a trial of the OX40 agonist ivuxolimab. The receptors were sampled from an adult with an advanced solid tumor such as melanoma, head and neck, liver or kidney cancer. Each CDR3 is given with its conserved first and last residue. The D gene is left open where the match is weak. Only part of the rows carry a size: once, few, many, or a class if the clone is expanded.

j_gene,v_gene,d_gene,len,abundance,CDR3nt,CDR3aa
TRBJ2-5,TRBV29-1,TRBD2,14,-,TGCAGCGTCGGAAGGGACTCCAGCGGGGGGGAGCAGTACTTC,CSVGRDSSGGEQYF
TRBJ2-1,TRBV7-3,-,16,-,TGTGCCAGCAGCTTAATTCTTGGACAGATAACCAATGAGCAGTTCTTC,CASSLILGQITNEQFF
TRBJ2-1,TRBV9,-,15,-,TGTGCCAGCAGCGTGGGCCCATCGACGGCCAATGAGCAGTTCTTC,CASSVGPSTANEQFF
TRBJ2-7,TRBV5-1,-,15,-,TGCGCCAGCAGCAACTCTCGGGGGGCGGCCTACGAGCAGTACTTC,CASSNSRGAAYEQYF
TRBJ1-2,TRBV5-1,TRBD1,14,-,TGCGCCAGCAGCTTGTCAGGGGGCGGATATGGCTACACCTTC,CASSLSGGGYGYTF
TRBJ2-3,TRBV5-1,TRBD1,15,-,TGCGCCAGCAGCCCGCAAGGGGACAGGGGTGATACGCAGTATTTT,CASSPQGDRGDTQYF
TRBJ2-7,TRBV27,TRBD2,16,few,TGTGCCAGCAGTCGGACTAGCGGGAGGGGCCACTACGAGCAGTACTTC,CASSRTSGRGHYEQYF
TRBJ2-2,TRBV5-1,-,16,-,TGCGCCAGCAGCTTGGGCCGGGACACTTTCACCGGGGAGCTGTTTTTT,CASSLGRDTFTGELFF
TRBJ1-1,TRBV19,TRBD1,13,once,TGTGCCAGTAGAAAGACAGGGCGCACTGAAGCTTTCTTT,CASRKTGRTEAFF
TRBJ2-7,TRBV5-1,TRBD2,13,-,TGCGCCAGCAGCTTGAGCGGGGGCTACGAGCAGTACTTC,CASSLSGGYEQYF
TRBJ1-3,TRBV30,TRBD1,13,-,TGTGCCCAGGGACAGGGGGCACGAAACACCATATATTTT,CAQGQGARNTIYF
TRBJ1-3,TRBV30,-,15,-,TGTGCCTGGAGTGGGTGGGGAGGCTCTGGAAACACCATATATTTT,CAWSGWGGSGNTIYF
TRBJ1-1,TRBV7-8,-,15,once,TGTGCCAGCAGCTTAGCGCCAGGGGTAAACACTGAAGCTTTCTTT,CASSLAPGVNTEAFF
TRBJ2-3,TRBV10-1,-,14,-,TGCGCCAGCAGTGAGGACGCCGGGGGAGATACGCAGTATTTT,CASSEDAGGDTQYF
TRBJ1-5,TRBV27,-,14,-,TGTGCCAGCAGTCTAATGGGGGACAATCAGCCCCAGCATTTT,CASSLMGDNQPQHF
TRBJ2-3,TRBV27,-,14,-,TGTGCCAGCAGTGGACCAACGGGGACCGATACGCAGTATTTT,CASSGPTGTDTQYF
TRBJ1-2,TRBV19,-,13,once,TGTGCCAGTAGTACTGGGTCGGGCTATGGCTACACCTTC,CASSTGSGYGYTF
TRBJ2-7,TRBV5-8,-,16,-,TGTGCCAGCAGCAGGGATGGGAGCGGGCGGATCTACGAGCAGTACTTC,CASSRDGSGRIYEQYF
TRBJ2-1,TRBV4-2,TRBD2,17,-,TGTGCCAGCAGCCCACTCGGACTAGCGGGGGCCCCGAATGAGCAGTTCTTC,CASSPLGLAGAPNEQFF
TRBJ2-1,TRBV10-1,TRBD2,16,-,TGCGCCAGCAGTGAGACCGGCGGGAGCATCTACAATGAGCAGTTCTTC,CASSETGGSIYNEQFF
TRBJ1-1,TRBV28,-,15,-,TGTGCCAGCAGTTCCCCCGTGGACGTAGGACTTGAAGCTTTCTTT,CASSSPVDVGLEAFF
TRBJ1-5,TRBV7-9,-,14,-,TGTGCCAGCAGCTTGGGGTACGACAATCAGCCCCAGCATTTT,CASSLGYDNQPQHF